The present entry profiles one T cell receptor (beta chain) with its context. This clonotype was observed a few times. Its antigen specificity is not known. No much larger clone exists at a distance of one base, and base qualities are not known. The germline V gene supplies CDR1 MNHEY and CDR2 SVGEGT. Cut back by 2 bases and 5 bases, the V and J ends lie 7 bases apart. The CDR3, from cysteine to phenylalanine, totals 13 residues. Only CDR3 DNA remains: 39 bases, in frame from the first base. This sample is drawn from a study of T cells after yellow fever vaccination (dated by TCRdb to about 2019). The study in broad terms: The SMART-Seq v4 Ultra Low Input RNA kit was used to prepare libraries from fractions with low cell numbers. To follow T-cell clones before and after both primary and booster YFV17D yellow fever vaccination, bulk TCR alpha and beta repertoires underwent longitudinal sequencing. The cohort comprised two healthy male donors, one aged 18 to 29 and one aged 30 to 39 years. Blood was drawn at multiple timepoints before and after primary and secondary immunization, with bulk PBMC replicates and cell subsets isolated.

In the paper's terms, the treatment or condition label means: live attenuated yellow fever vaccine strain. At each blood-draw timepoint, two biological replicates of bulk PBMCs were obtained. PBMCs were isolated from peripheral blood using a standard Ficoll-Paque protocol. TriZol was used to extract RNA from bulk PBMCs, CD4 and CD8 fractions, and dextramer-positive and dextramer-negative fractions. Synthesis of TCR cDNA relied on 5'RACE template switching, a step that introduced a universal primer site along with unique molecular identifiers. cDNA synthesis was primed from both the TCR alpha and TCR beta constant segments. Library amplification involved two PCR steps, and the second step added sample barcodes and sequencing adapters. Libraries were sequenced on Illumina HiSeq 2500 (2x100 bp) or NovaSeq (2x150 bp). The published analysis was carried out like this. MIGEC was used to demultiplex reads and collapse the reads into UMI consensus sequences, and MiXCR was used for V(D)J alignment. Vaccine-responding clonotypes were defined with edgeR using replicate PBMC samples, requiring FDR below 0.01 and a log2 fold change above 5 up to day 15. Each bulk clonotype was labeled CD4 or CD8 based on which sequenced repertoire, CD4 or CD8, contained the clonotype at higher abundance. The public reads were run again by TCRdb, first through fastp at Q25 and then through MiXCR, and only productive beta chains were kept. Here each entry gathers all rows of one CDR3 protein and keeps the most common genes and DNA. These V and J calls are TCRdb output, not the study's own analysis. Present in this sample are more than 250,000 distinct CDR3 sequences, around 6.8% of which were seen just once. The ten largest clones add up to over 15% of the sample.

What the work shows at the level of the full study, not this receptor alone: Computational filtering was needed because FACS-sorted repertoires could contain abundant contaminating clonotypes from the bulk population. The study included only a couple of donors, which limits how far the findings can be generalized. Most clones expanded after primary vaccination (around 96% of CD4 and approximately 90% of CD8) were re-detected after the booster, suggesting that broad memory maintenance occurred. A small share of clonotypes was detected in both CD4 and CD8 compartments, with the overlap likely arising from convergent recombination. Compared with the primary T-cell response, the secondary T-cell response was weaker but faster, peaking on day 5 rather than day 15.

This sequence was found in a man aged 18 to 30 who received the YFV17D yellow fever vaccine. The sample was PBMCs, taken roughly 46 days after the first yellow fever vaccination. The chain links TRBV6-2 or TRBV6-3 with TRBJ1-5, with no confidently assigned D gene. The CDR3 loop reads CASSYTKDQPQHF. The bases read TGTGCCAGCAGTTACACGAAAGATCAGCCCCAGCATTTT.